The entry below describes one T cell receptor beta chain. The data were obtained in a study of blood T cell repertoires in COVID-19. Authors' methods: Amplified reference gene primers provided the basis for estimating nucleated cell counts. Method: immunoSEQ multiplex PCR; TCRdb's copy keeps in-frame clones and lacks some. Clone size and V and J calls were adopted from that table, with D and trimming inferred from the DNA. The sample carries tens of thousands of clones, just under 80% recorded once. With 1 base removed from V and 1 base from J, the gap between germline ends came to 9 bases. There are 14 residues in the CDR3. Germline V gene data show CDR1 as SGDLS and CDR2 as YYNGEE. Seattle's cohort entered during active infection and was followed longitudinally.

The chain links TRBV9 to TRBJ2-7; weak D call: TRBD2 (5 bases). The TCR was taken from a man aged 65 to 85 with COVID-19, enrolled during active disease. The sequenced sample was peripheral blood. The DNA of the CDR3 is TGTGCCAGCAGCGTAAGCGGTACATCCTACGAGCAGTACTTC. Translated, it gives CASSVSGTSYEQYF.